A selection of T cell receptor beta chains follows, all from one sample in a study of breast tumors, draining lymph nodes, adjacent tissues. TCRdb called the multiplex PCR reads again in MiXCR, with one record for every CDR3 protein. The sample records around 25,000 distinct CDR3 sequences, under 30% being singletons. Sequenced: breast tumor tissue. The receptors were gathered from a female donor with breast cancer. Some clones in this sample may be carry-over from other donors' samples. The CDR3 runs from the conserved cysteine through the conserved F or W. A D gene is named only where the DNA matches it firmly. Rows may omit the clone size; those that give it use once, few, many or a size class.

J	V	D	length	size	DNA	CDR3
TRBJ1-5	TRBV30	TRBD1	14	many	TGTGCCTGGAGCCCCGGACAGGGCAATCAGCCCCAGCATTTT	CAWSPGQGNQPQHF
TRBJ2-4	TRBV5-4	.	13	.	TGTGCCAGCAGCTTAGGACGGGGAGACATTCAGTACTTC	CASSLGRGDIQYF
TRBJ2-3	TRBV12-3/TRBV12-4	.	16	.	TGTGCCAGCAGCCCCGGGGCGGGGGCTGGCACAGATACGCAGTATTTT	CASSPGAGAGTDTQYF
TRBJ2-5	TRBV11-1	TRBD2	19	many	TGTGCCAGCAACGTCGCTCGGGGGGGGTCGACAGGAGCGCAAGAGACCCAGTACTTC	CASNVARGGSTGAQETQYF
TRBJ2-3	TRBV4-1	TRBD2	17	many	TGCGCCAGCAGCCAGGGACTAGCGGGAGGGTACACAGATACGCAGTATTTT	CASSQGLAGGYTDTQYF
TRBJ2-5	TRBV11-1	TRBD2	17	many	TGTGCCAGCAGCTTTCTAGCTGTAACTAGCGGGAGGGCCCTCCAGTACTTC	CASSFLAVTSGRALQYF
TRBJ2-1	TRBV14	.	14	many	TGTGCCAGCAGCCAAAGCGGGTGGTACAATGAGCAGTTCTTC	CASSQSGWYNEQFF
TRBJ1-5	TRBV28	.	15	many	TGTGCCAGCAGTGCCGAGGAGATGTCGATTCGGCCCCAGCATTTT	CASSAEEMSIRPQHF
TRBJ2-3	TRBV7-2	TRBD2	16	many	TGTGCCAGCAGCCCCAGGACTAGCGGGAGGGTGGATACGCAGTATTTT	CASSPRTSGRVDTQYF
TRBJ2-7	TRBV4-1	TRBD1	15	once	TGCGCCAGCAGCCCCGGGACAGGTAGCTCCTACGAGCAGTACTTC	CASSPGTGSSYEQYF
TRBJ2-2	TRBV6-1	.	16	few	TGTGCCAGCAGCTTCCCGGGGGGCTTGAACACCGGGGAGCTGTTTTTT	CASSFPGGLNTGELFF
TRBJ2-7	TRBV7-8	TRBD2	16	medium-sized	TGTGCCAGCAGCTTAGTTTTTAGCGGGAGCTCCTACGAGCAGTACTTC	CASSLVFSGSSYEQYF
TRBJ2-5	TRBV6-2/TRBV6-3	TRBD2	14	many	TGTGCCAGCAGTCCACTAGCGGAACAAGAGACCCAGTACTTC	CASSPLAEQETQYF
TRBJ1-5	TRBV6-5	.	13	many	TGTGCCAGCAGTTCAGGGTTCGGACAGCCCCAGCATTTT	CASSSGFGQPQHF
TRBJ1-2	TRBV20-1	TRBD1	15	many	TGCAGTGCTAGAGTTGGGGTACGGGACAGGTACGGCTACACCTTC	CSARVGVRDRYGYTF
TRBJ1-2	TRBV7-2	TRBD1	16	medium-sized	TGTGCCAGCAGCTATGCGAGGACAGGGGGACACTATGGCTACACCTTC	CASSYARTGGHYGYTF
TRBJ2-1	TRBV7-8	TRBD2	15	many	TGTGCCAGCAGCCCTAGCGGGAAAATGTACAATGAGCAGTTCTTC	CASSPSGKMYNEQFF
TRBJ1-1	TRBV20-1	.	11	.	TGCAGTGCTAGAGAGGACACTGAAGCTTTCTTT	CSAREDTEAFF
TRBJ2-3	TRBV19	TRBD2	15	many	TGTGCCAGTAGTCCGACTAGCGGGAGCTCGGATACGCAGTATTTT	CASSPTSGSSDTQYF
TRBJ1-5	TRBV29-1	TRBD1	14	many	TGCAGCGTTGCCGGGACAGCGGCGGGTCAGCCCCAGCATTTT	CSVAGTAAGQPQHF
TRBJ2-3	TRBV20-1	.	11	medium-sized	TGCAGTGCTAGCCAAACAGATACGCAGTATTTT	CSASQTDTQYF
TRBJ1-3	TRBV12-3/TRBV12-4	TRBD1	16	.	TGTGCCAGCAGTACTGTCACGTCCGGGACAGGAAACGCCATACATTTT	CASSTVTSGTGNAIHF
TRBJ1-1	TRBV2	TRBD1	13	few	TGTGCCAGCCGATGGGACAGCAACACTGAAGCTTTCTTT	CASRWDSNTEAFF
TRBJ1-3	TRBV30	TRBD1	15	.	TGTGCCTGGAGCCGGACAGGCAGCTCTGGAAGCACCATATATTTT	CAWSRTGSSGSTIYF
TRBJ2-6	TRBV19	.	16	many	TGTGCGCCCGAGGGGGGGAGAGACGATGGGGCCAACGTCCTGACTTTC	CAPEGGRDDGANVLTF
TRBJ1-1	TRBV18	.	15	.	TGTGCCAGCTCACCACTGGTGCAACTGAACACTGAAGCTTTCTTT	CASSPLVQLNTEAFF
TRBJ1-5	TRBV6-1	.	14	many	TGTGCCAGCAGTGGGGGCTATAGCAATCAGCCCCAGCATTTT	CASSGGYSNQPQHF
TRBJ1-1	TRBV11-3	.	16	.	TGTGCCAGCAGCTTAGATTTATTGGCAGACAATTTTGAAGCTTTCTTT	CASSLDLLADNFEAFF
TRBJ1-1	TRBV7-9	.	14	.	TGTGCCAGCAGCGCCCTGGGGGGTTTCACTGAAGCTTTCTTT	CASSALGGFTEAFF
TRBJ1-2	TRBV18	TRBD1	15	many	TGTGCCAGCTCACCGGTAACAGGGGAATCGATGGGCTACACCTTC	CASSPVTGESMGYTF
TRBJ2-2	TRBV7-9	.	13	many	TGTGGGGGGGACTCCCCTAGGACCGGGGAGCTGTTTTTT	CGGDSPRTGELFF
TRBJ2-7	TRBV20-1	TRBD2	15	many	TGCAGTGCTAGGACCCCTAGCGGCCTTCCCTACGAGCAGTACTTC	CSARTPSGLPYEQYF